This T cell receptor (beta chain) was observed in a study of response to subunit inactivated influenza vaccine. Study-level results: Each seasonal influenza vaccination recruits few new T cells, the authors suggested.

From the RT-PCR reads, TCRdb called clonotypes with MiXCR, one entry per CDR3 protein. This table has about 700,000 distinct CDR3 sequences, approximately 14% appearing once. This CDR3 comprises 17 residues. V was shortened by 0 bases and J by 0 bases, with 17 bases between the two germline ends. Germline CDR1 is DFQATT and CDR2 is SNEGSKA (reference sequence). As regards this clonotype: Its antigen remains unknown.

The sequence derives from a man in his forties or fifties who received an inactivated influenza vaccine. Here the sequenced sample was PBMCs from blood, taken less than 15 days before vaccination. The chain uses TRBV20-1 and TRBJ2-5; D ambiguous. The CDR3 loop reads CSARDARYDTNQETQYF. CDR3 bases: TGCAGTGCTAGAGACGCAAGATATGACACCAACCAAGAGACCCAGTACTTC.